The sequence of this T cell receptor beta chain was determined in a study of identical twins. Germline values: CDR1 KGHDR, CDR2 SFDVKD. V dropped 1 base and J dropped 1 base, with 6 bases sitting between them. The CDR3 covers 15 residues. Study conclusions and caveats: Analyses of zero insertions could be partly confounded by invariant MAIT and iNKT cells.

A universal primer site was created by template switching, with the cDNA bearing unique molecular identifiers. TCRdb redid the calling of the 5' RACE reads with MiXCR, one entry per CDR3 protein. There are 650,000 to 800,000 distinct CDR3 sequences in the sample; over 8.5% occur only once, and around 0.95% lies in the top ten. Concerning this clonotype itself: Its specificity is not known.

Separately, the same data were catalogued under a study of yellow fever vaccine responses in identical twins.

The clonotype originates from a woman aged 18-29 years in good health. The specimen was PBMCs. V gene TRBV24-1 combines with J gene TRBJ2-2; D not resolved. The CDR3 sequence: CATSDFERNTGELFF. CDR3 DNA: TGTGCCACCAGTGATTTTGAGCGGAACACCGGGGAGCTGTTTTTT.